A single sample gave rise to the 19 T cell receptor beta chains below, sequenced in a study of molecular identifiers for immune sequencing clone quantification (dated by TCRdb to 2017 to 2018). The library was prepared using PCR. Instrument on record: Illumina HiSeq 4000. Clones were called with MiXCR by TCRdb after fastp trimmed the public reads at Q25, and only in-frame beta chains were retained. Each CDR3 protein gets just one entry, which takes the most common genes and DNA from the rows behind it. Recorded for this sample are about 640,000 distinct CDR3 sequences; 15% to 20% of them occurred a single time. The top ten clones comprise roughly 0.83% of the sample. The specimen sequenced was naive CD8+ T cells from blood, with Jurkat cell RNA spiked in. Read against the paper, the sample's cell subset or site label means: FACS-sorted CD8+CD4-CCR7+CD45RA+ naive T cells. These receptors all come from a human donor in good health. Some libraries in this study had Jurkat cell RNA spiked in.

The chain combines TRBV19 with TRBJ2-2; either TRBD1 or TRBD2 may supply D (6 bases each). The CDR3 totals 14 residues. Germline CDR1 LNHDA, CDR2 SQIVND (reference sequence). The germline V and J ends were trimmed by 7 bases and 6 bases, with 15 bases remaining between them. This CDR3 is CASTPGASAGELFF. The DNA of the CDR3 is TGTGCCAGTACCCCGGGGGCTAGCGCCGGGGAGCTGTTTTTT.

Comments on this clonotype: At one end the junction does not follow the germline gene, possibly because of a read error. CDR3: CASSQDRVRSGNTIYF. The CDR3 bases are TGCGCCAGCAGCCAAGATCGAGTCCGCTCTGGAAACACCATATATTTT. The chain employs TRBV5-3 and TRBJ1-3; D remains unclear. TRBV5-3 falls under the ORF class, with uncertain function. The CDR3 consists of 16 residues.

This clonotype was observed at least ten times. The chain joins TRBV5-6 to TRBJ2-6; D is possibly TRBD1 (6 bases). CDR1 and CDR2 from the germline V gene are SGHDT and YYEEEE. Deletions cut 0 bases from V and 0 bases from J, with 13 bases between. This CDR3 is 18 amino acids long. The CDR3 coding sequence is TGTGCCAGCAGCTTGGGACAGGCCATCAGCTCTGGGGCCAACGTCCTGACTTTC. Translated: CASSLGQAISSGANVLTF.

Many counts were recorded for this clonotype. The junction and the germline gene differ at one end; a read error may be behind it. This CDR3 reads CASSLSGGYSEQFF. The CDR3 DNA reads as TGTGCCAGCAGCCTTAGCGGGGGGTACAGTGAGCAGTTCTTC. The V call is TRBV27, the J call TRBJ2-1; 10 nucleotides match TRBD2. CDR3 length: 14 residues. Germline CDR1 MNHEY, CDR2 SMNVEV (reference sequence).

This clonotype was counted between two and nine times. V and J are TRBV9 and TRBJ2-1; a possible D gene is TRBD2 (5 bases). The CDR3 spans 16 residues. Per the germline V gene, CDR1 is SGDLS and CDR2 is YYNGEE. Trimming cost V 3 bases and J 0 bases, with 13 bases left between them. The CDR3, as DNA: TGTGCCAGCAGCGGGGAAAGCGGCCCCTCCTACAATGAGCAGTTCTTC. Its translation: CASSGESGPSYNEQFF.

This clonotype was recorded many times. The CDR3 coding sequence is TGTGCCAGCAACAAAAGGGGGACGGTCGAGCAGTACTTC. This gives the protein CASNKRGTVEQYF. The chain links TRBV6-2 or TRBV6-3 to TRBJ2-7; D perhaps matches TRBD1 (6 bases). CDR1 and CDR2 from the germline V gene are MNHEY and SVGEGT. Deletions cut 7 bases from V and 6 bases from J, with 16 bases between. This CDR3 spans 13 amino acids.

This clonotype showed up many times. This chain connects TRBV20-1 to TRBJ2-7; D unclear. This CDR3 has 12 amino acids. Between the trimmed V and J ends, which lost 5 bases and 2 bases, there was a span of 10 bases. The germline V gene has CDR1 DFQATT and CDR2 SNEGSKA (reference sequence). CDR3 DNA: TGCAGTGCTCCCCGCAGTACCTACGAGCAGTACTTC. This sequence encodes CSAPRSTYEQYF.

In this sample, this clonotype turned up many times. The V gene is TRBV7-9, the J gene TRBJ1-4, with TRBD1 matching 7 bases. With V trimmed by 4 bases and J by 2 bases, 10 bases remained unmatched. This CDR3 contains 17 residues. CDR1 SEHNR and CDR2 FQNEAQ come from the germline V gene (reference sequence). CDR3 DNA: TGTGCCAGCAGCTCCCGGGACAGCCTCTCGACTAATGAAAAACTGTTTTTT. Translating it yields CASSSRDSLSTNEKLFF. Looking up the rest from reference TRBV7-9 and TRBJ1-4 gives the full variable domain: DTGVSQNPRHKITKRGQNVTFRCDPISEHNRLYWYRQTLGQGPEFLTYFQNEAQLEKSRLLSDRFSAERPKGSFSTLEIQRTEQGDSAMYLCASSSRDSLSTNEKLFFGSGTQLSVL.

Only a few counts were recorded for this clonotype. The chain carries TRBV12-3 or TRBV12-4 and TRBJ1-4, with D possibly being TRBD1 (5 bases). The CDR3 covers 14 residues. V dropped 3 bases and J dropped 7 bases, with 12 bases sitting between them. The CDR3 sequence: CASSFLQGGEKLFF. The CDR3 DNA sequence: TGTGCCAGCAGTTTCCTGCAGGGAGGTGAAAAACTGTTTTTT.

There are many counts of this clonotype. This chain links TRBV5-4 with TRBJ1-1; no clear D. V was trimmed by 2 bases and J by 5 bases, leaving 10 bases between them. The germline V gene encodes CDR1 SGHNT and CDR2 YYREEE (reference sequence). This CDR3 spans 13 amino acids. The DNA of the CDR3 is TGTGCCAGCAGCTTCCGTTTGGGGACTGAAGCTTTCTTT. Translated, it gives CASSFRLGTEAFF. Based on the CDR3 plus reference TRBV5-4 and TRBJ1-1, the full variable domain is ETGVTQSPTHLIKTRGQQVTLRCSSQSGHNTVSWYQQALGQGPQFIFQYYREEENGRGNFPPRFSGLQFPNYSSELNVNALELDDSALYLCASSFRLGTEAFFGQGTRLTVV.

Remarks on this clonotype: Given a much more abundant clone one base away, this may be a read error. The chain links TRBV29-1 to TRBJ1-2; 9 nucleotides line up with TRBD1. The CDR3 runs 13 residues. Germline V gene data show CDR1 as SQVTM and CDR2 as ANQGSEA. CDR3 residues: CCVDGDRDYGYTF. The CDR3, as DNA: TGCTGCGTTGATGGGGACAGGGACTATGGCTACACCTTC. Filled out from reference TRBV29-1 and TRBJ1-2, the complete variable domain reads SAVISQKPSRDICQRGTSLTIQCQVDSQVTMMFWYRQQPGQSLTLIATANQGSEATYESGFVIDKFPISRPNLTFSTLTVSNMSPEDSSIYLCCVDGDRDYGYTFGSGTRLTVV.

J is TRBJ1-2 and V is TRBV9, with D uncertain. Per the germline V gene, CDR1 is SGDLS and CDR2 is YYNGEE. V shed 1 base and J shed 4 bases, with 11 bases lying between them. CDR3 length: 14 amino acids. Here the CDR3 reads CASSVIEEPYGYTF. As DNA, the CDR3 is TGTGCCAGCAGCGTAATAGAGGAACCCTATGGCTACACCTTC.

This clonotype was seen repeatedly, ten times or more. The rearrangement uses TRBV28 and TRBJ1-1; D remains unclear. Germline CDR1 MDHEN, CDR2 SYDVKM. V lost 6 bases and J 8 bases, leaving 25 bases between the germline ends. The CDR3 has 16 amino acids. CDR3 residues: CASRPPGNSGRLEAFF. The CDR3 nucleotides read TGTGCCAGCAGACCCCCGGGGAATTCGGGCAGATTAGAAGCTTTCTTT.

Only a few counts were recorded for this clonotype. This may arise from a read error, as a much more abundant clone is one base away. This chain uses TRBV6-5 with TRBJ2-3; D is uncertain. This CDR3 region has 15 residues. Trimming shortened V by 3 bases and J by 0 bases, and 10 bases separated the two germline ends. CDR1 is MNHEY, CDR2 SVGAGI, per germline. CDR3 loop: CASSYIYNSTDTQYF. The CDR3, as DNA: TGTGCCAGCAGTTATATTTACAATAGCACAGATACGCAGTATTTT.

In its sample, this clonotype was seen many times. The chain has TRBV4-3 and TRBJ2-3, with D unresolved. Trimming removed 0 bases at V and 11 bases at J, with 18 bases between. CDR3 length: 15 residues. Germline CDR1 reads LGHNA; CDR2 reads YSLEER. The CDR3 nucleotides read TGCGCCAGCAGCCAAGAAGAGCTATATGGGGTTCAGCAGTATTTT. Amino acid sequence: CASSQEELYGVQQYF.

There are a few counts of this clonotype. The chain uses TRBV4-1 and TRBJ2-1, with 9 bases matching TRBD2. Germline V gives CDR1 MGHRA, CDR2 YSYEKL. After removal of 0 bases from V and 4 bases from J, the junction contained 4 bases not matched to a gene. The CDR3 spans 16 residues. CDR3: CASSQEVLAGYNEQFF. CDR3 nucleotides: TGCGCCAGCAGCCAAGAAGTCCTAGCGGGGTACAATGAGCAGTTCTTC.

The chain joins TRBV27 to TRBJ2-7; TRBD1 agrees at 7 bases. This CDR3 is 19 amino acids long. The junction had 22 bases not matched to a gene; V was cut back by 5 bases and J by 3 bases. Germline V gene data show CDR1 as MNHEY and CDR2 as SMNVEV (reference sequence). The CDR3 is CASSATFAATGLSFYEQYF. CDR3 in DNA: TGTGCCAGCAGTGCTACTTTCGCAGCGACAGGGTTATCCTTCTACGAGCAGTACTTC.

A few counts support this clonotype. The CDR3 bases are TGTGCCAGCAGTTTAGCTCCCTATAGACCAGGGGGGACCGGGGAGCTGTTTTTT. Protein sequence: CASSLAPYRPGGTGELFF. J is TRBJ2-2 and V is TRBV12-3 or TRBV12-4, with a possible D match to TRBD1 (7 bases). V lost 0 bases and J 5 bases, leaving 19 bases between the germline ends. This CDR3 is 18 amino acids long.

The gene calls are TRBV15 and TRBJ2-3; no firm D call. The V end was cut by 5 bases, the J end by 8 bases, with 11 bases between. Germline CDR1 LNHNV, CDR2 YYDKDF (reference sequence). This CDR3 spans 12 amino acids. The CDR3 coding sequence is TGTGCCACCAGCGAGAGCGCTGGTACGCAGTATTTT. Encoded protein: CATSESAGTQYF.